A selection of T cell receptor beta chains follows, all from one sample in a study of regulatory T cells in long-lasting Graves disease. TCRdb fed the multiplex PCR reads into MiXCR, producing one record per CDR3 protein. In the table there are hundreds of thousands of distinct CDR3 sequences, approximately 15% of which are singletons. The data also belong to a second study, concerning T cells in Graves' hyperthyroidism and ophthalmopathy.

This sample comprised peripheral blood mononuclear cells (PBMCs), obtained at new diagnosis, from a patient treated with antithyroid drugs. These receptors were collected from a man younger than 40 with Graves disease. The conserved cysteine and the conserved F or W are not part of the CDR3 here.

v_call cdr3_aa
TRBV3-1 ASSRASGTGELF
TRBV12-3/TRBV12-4 ASTDRGGSTDTQY
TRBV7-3 ASSLLRVNEQF
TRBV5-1 ASSVPGAQETQY
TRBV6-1 ASRTPGPYNEQF
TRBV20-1 SASTSASGFSYNEQF
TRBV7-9 ASSLGRTGKY
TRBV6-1 ASSTGQYYGYT
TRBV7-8 ASSLGRSEQF
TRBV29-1 SVVDLYEQY
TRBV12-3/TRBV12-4 ASSGKTSGRASGNEQF
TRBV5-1 ASSLGTGTTDTQY
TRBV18 ASSRLGGTNTGELF
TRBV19 ASSISLAKNIQY
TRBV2 ASSRSGSGGNEQF
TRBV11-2 ASSRSEGGPLYGYT
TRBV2 AVSTSGADNEQF
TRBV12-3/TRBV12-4 ASSQDSFEQY
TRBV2 ASRPGLTNTEAF
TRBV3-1 ASSLWTSGRATDTQY
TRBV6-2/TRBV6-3 ASSYSGSALKGTQY
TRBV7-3 ASSSRTSGFNEQF
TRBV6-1 ASSTPGATDTQY
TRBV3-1 ASSQHRGKLF
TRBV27 ASSLTGPRWDNEKLF
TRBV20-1 SARDHQREGYNEQF
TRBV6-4 ASSDPNLAGGPTVPYNEQF
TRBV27 ASSLAWTGGVKNYGYT